Listed here are 27 T cell receptor beta chains from one sample, sequenced in a study of cytomegalovirus exposure and HLA in healthy donors. Amplification used 60 Vbeta primers and 13 Jbeta primers. Only in-frame clones appear in the TCRdb table, and some are missing; sequencing was by immunoSEQ multiplex PCR. Here the sample spans roughly 110,000 clones, roughly two thirds being singletons. The sequencing input was PBMCs. These receptors originate from a female donor in good health and CMV-seronegative.

The chain couples TRBV7-3 to TRBJ1-3; D remains ambiguous. Germline V gene lookup returns CDR1 SGHTA and CDR2 FQGTGA. This CDR3 region has 15 residues. Trimming pared 2 bases from V and 0 bases from J, leaving 8 bases between. The CDR3 coding sequence is TGTGCCAGCAGCTTAGCGGGAGGCTCTGGAAACACCATATATTTT. Amino acid sequence: CASSLAGGSGNTIYF.

CDR3 protein: CASSQRQGSNTEAFF. In DNA form, the CDR3 reads TGTGCCAGCAGCCAAAGACAGGGTTCGAACACTGAAGCTTTCTTT. The chain uses TRBV7-6 and TRBJ1-1; the match to TRBD1 covers 7 bases. V dropped 5 bases and J dropped 1; count of bases not matched to a gene: 7. The CDR3 sequence is 15 residues long. Germline CDR1 is SGHVS and CDR2 is FNYEAQ.

This chain links TRBV18 with TRBJ2-7; D might be TRBD2 (6 bases). The CDR3 covers 12 residues. Germline V CDR1 and CDR2: KGHSH, LQKENI. The V gene lost 3 bases and the J gene lost 6 bases, with 9 bases spanning the gap. The chain's CDR3 is CASSPPGGEQYF. In nucleotides, the CDR3 is TGTGCCAGCTCACCGCCCGGGGGCGAGCAGTACTTC.

The chain is built from TRBV5-4 and TRBJ2-1; maybe TRBD1 (6 bases). This CDR3 contains 13 residues. V was pared by 5 bases and J by 3 bases, with 9 bases between. Germline CDR1 SGHNT, CDR2 YYREEE (reference sequence). In nucleotides, the CDR3 is TGTGCCAGCAGACAGGGAAACTACAATGAGCAGTTCTTC. Translating gives CASRQGNYNEQFF.

The chain recombines TRBV15 with TRBJ1-1, with a tentative D call TRBD1 (5 bases). Trimming took off 5 bases at V and 3 bases at J, with 10 bases between the two ends. CDR1 and CDR2 from the germline V gene are LNHNV and YYDKDF (reference sequence). The CDR3 contains 13 residues. The CDR3 DNA reads TGTGCCACCAGCTTCCAACAGGACACTGAAGCTTTCTTT. Translating gives CATSFQQDTEAFF.

The V call is TRBV29-1, the J call TRBJ2-1, with D maybe TRBD2 (6 bases). With 5 bases removed from V and 5 bases from J, the gap between germline ends came to 19 bases. Looked up from germline, CDR1 is SQVTM and CDR2 is ANQGSEA. The CDR3 is 15 residues long. CDR3 sequence reads: CSVPPPRLGNNEQFF. The CDR3 nucleotides are TGCAGCGTTCCCCCCCCGAGACTAGGTAACAATGAGCAGTTCTTC.

About this clone: The junction differs from germline at one of its ends, possibly a read error. The chain uses TRBV6-4 and TRBJ2-1; D is possibly TRBD1 (6 bases). Germline V gives CDR1 MRHNA, CDR2 SNTAGT. The CDR3 consists of 19 residues. The CDR3 region has the DNA TGTGCCAGCAGGGACTCCGGGACACCCGATCGAGTTAGACCCGATGAGCAGTTCTTC. It yields the protein CASRDSGTPDRVRPDEQFF.

This clone was observed a handful of times. The V gene is TRBV5-5, the J gene TRBJ2-3; D is possibly TRBD1 (6 bases). Per germline, CDR1 SGHKS and CDR2 YYEKEE (reference sequence). Trimming removed 4 bases from V and 1 base from J, with 16 bases in between. The CDR3 sequence is 16 residues long. Here the CDR3 DNA reads TGTGCCAGCAGCCGCGGACAGTTCCTCCGCACAGATACGCAGTATTTT. Translating gives CASSRGQFLRTDTQYF.

The chain combines TRBV7-2 with TRBJ1-1, with D maybe TRBD1 (6 bases). This CDR3 spans 17 amino acids. Germline V CDR1 and CDR2: SGHTA, FQGNSA. Trimming pared 3 bases from V and 1 base from J, leaving 18 bases between. The CDR3 DNA reads TGTGCCAGCAGCTTCAATGTTATGGGACACCAGAACACTGAAGCTTTCTTT. Protein: CASSFNVMGHQNTEAFF.

V is TRBV6-1 and J is TRBJ2-3; the D gene is possibly TRBD2 (6 bases). Germline V CDR1 and CDR2: MNHNS, SASEGT. The CDR3 sequence is 17 residues long. V lost 4 bases and J lost 4, with 21 bases in between. As DNA, the CDR3 is TGTGCCAGCAGTGCACCCGCGGGTGGAGGGGTGGCAGATACGCAGTATTTT. It translates to CASSAPAGGGVADTQYF.

The J gene is TRBJ2-3, the V gene TRBV27; 7 positions match TRBD2. Germline V CDR1 and CDR2: MNHEY, SMNVEV (reference sequence). The CDR3 has 14 amino acids. V trimming: 3 bases; J trimming: 4 bases; junction bases outside the gene matches: 4. CDR3: CASSFVLAADTQYF. The CDR3 nucleotides are TGTGCCAGCAGTTTTGTGCTAGCGGCAGATACGCAGTATTTT.

The chain combines TRBV28 with TRBJ1-2; no clear D gene. Trimming cost V 5 bases and J 8 bases, with 12 bases left between them. Germline values: CDR1 MDHEN, CDR2 SYDVKM. The CDR3 is made up of 12 amino acids. Written as DNA, the CDR3 is TGTGCCAGCAGTAGTCCGCTATGGGGCTACACCTTC. Encoded protein: CASSSPLWGYTF.

This chain uses TRBV5-1 with TRBJ1-3; 7 bases map to TRBD1. Germline V gene lookup returns CDR1 SGHRS and CDR2 YFSETQ. CDR3 length: 15 amino acids. V lost 4 bases and J lost 0; bases outside the gene matches: 4. CDR3 bases: TGCGCCAGCAGCACAACAGGGGACTCTGGAAACACCATATATTTT. It specifies CASSTTGDSGNTIYF.

The chain couples TRBV7-3 to TRBJ2-6, with 7 bases identical to TRBD1. Germline V CDR1 and CDR2: SGHTA, FQGTGA. Trimming removed 5 bases from V and 2 bases from J; junction bases left unmatched: 6. This CDR3 is built from 16 residues. The CDR3 nucleotides are TGTGCCAGCAGCCCCACAGGGGCTGCTGGGGCCAACGTCCTGACTTTC. This translates into CASSPTGAAGANVLTF.

This clone showed up just a few times. The genes are TRBV4-2 and TRBJ1-1; weak D call: TRBD1 (6 bases). V shed 2 bases and J shed 10 bases, with 11 bases lying between them. Germline CDR1 reads LGHNA; CDR2 reads YNFKEQ. The CDR3 sequence is 12 residues long. The CDR3, as DNA: TGTGCCAGCAGCCAAAACAGGGATGCAGCTTTCTTT. Its translation is CASSQNRDAAFF.

The V and J genes are TRBV7-2 and TRBJ2-7, with no clear D. The germline gives CDR1 SGHTA, CDR2 FQGNSA. There are 15 residues in the CDR3. V was clipped by 5 bases and J by 4 bases, with 18 bases between them. The CDR3 DNA sequence: TGTGCCAGCAGCCCCCAGGCCTACCACCCTTACGAGCAGTACTTC. This sequence encodes CASSPQAYHPYEQYF.

V and J are TRBV10-3 and TRBJ1-2; 8 bases align to TRBD1. Per the germline V gene, CDR1 is ENHRY and CDR2 is SYGVKD. Trimming took 6 bases from V and 8 from J; bases not matched to a gene: 8. CDR3 length equals 13 residues. CDR3 loop: CAIRQGGLEGYTF. The CDR3 DNA follows: TGTGCCATCAGACAGGGGGGATTGGAAGGCTACACCTTC.

The chain recombines TRBV15 with TRBJ2-5; D is possibly TRBD1 (6 bases). V lost 0 bases to trimming and J lost 5 bases, with 10 bases between them. Looked up from germline, CDR1 is LNHNV and CDR2 is YYDKDF (reference sequence). This CDR3 is 14 amino acids long. The CDR3 nucleotides are TGTGCCACCAGCAGAGATCGTACAGGGGAGACCCAGTACTTC. This gives the protein CATSRDRTGETQYF.

The genes are TRBV5-4 and TRBJ2-1; 14 bases agree with TRBD2. CDR3 length equals 15 residues. The germline CDR1 and CDR2 sequences are SGHNT and YYREEE (reference sequence). Trimming cost V 0 bases and J 10 bases; bases outside gene matches: 3. CDR3 bases: TGTGCCAGCAGCTTGGGGGGACTAGCGGGAGTCGAGCAGTTCTTC. Its protein product is CASSLGGLAGVEQFF.

The chain carries TRBV6-1 and TRBJ2-1; D call uncertain. CDR3 length: 13 residues. Germline V CDR1 and CDR2: MNHNS, SASEGT. The V and J ends lost 4 bases and 3 bases respectively, with 7 bases between them. In DNA form, the CDR3 reads TGTGCCAGCAGTGTAGCTAGCTACAATGAGCAGTTCTTC. Amino acid sequence: CASSVASYNEQFF.

The J gene is TRBJ1-1, the V gene TRBV6-5; the match to TRBD1 covers 7 bases. The CDR3 contains 12 residues. Germline V gene sequence: CDR1 MNHEY, CDR2 SVGAGI. J was trimmed by 4 bases and V by 7 bases; bases with no gene match: 3. Here the CDR3 reads CASKTGLTEAFF. CDR3 in DNA: TGTGCCAGCAAGACAGGGCTCACTGAAGCTTTCTTT.

The rearrangement joins TRBV9 to TRBJ2-7; TRBD1 matches 10 bases. J gave up 6 bases and V 4 bases, and 10 bases lay outside the gene matches. Germline V lookup: CDR1 SGDLS, CDR2 YYNGEE. The CDR3 consists of 15 residues. The CDR3 bases are TGTGCCAGCAGCTCAATTTCCGGGACAGGGGCCGAGCAGTACTTC. It yields the protein CASSSISGTGAEQYF.

The chain employs TRBV30 and TRBJ2-5, with D unclear. The CDR3 has 12 residues. Germline V gives CDR1 GTSNPN, CDR2 SVGIG (reference sequence). V was trimmed by 4 bases and J by 1 base, leaving 7 bases between them. The CDR3 nucleotides are TGTGCCTGGACAGGATTCCAAGAGACCCAGTACTTC. Encoded protein: CAWTGFQETQYF.

Regarding this clone: Germline and junction disagree at one end, which may indicate a read error. The V call is TRBV7-8, the J call TRBJ2-1, with D unresolved. Looked up from germline, CDR1 is SGHVS and CDR2 is FQNEAQ. This CDR3 region has 10 residues. The CDR3 loop is CASSLFSLVF. The DNA of the CDR3 is TGTGCCAGCAGCCTATTCTCCTTGGTCTTC.

The chain employs TRBV28 and TRBJ1-1; D perhaps matches TRBD1 (5 bases). Germline loops: CDR1 MDHEN, CDR2 SYDVKM. Trimming shortened V by 4 bases and J by 2 bases, and 11 bases separated the two germline ends. The CDR3 covers 14 residues. The CDR3 DNA sequence: TGTGCCAGCAGTTACCTGGGGGGAAACACTGAAGCTTTCTTT. Its protein product is CASSYLGGNTEAFF.

This clone was seen only once. The chain has TRBV11-2 and TRBJ1-2; D possibly corresponds to TRBD1 (5 bases). The V gene's germline CDR1 is SGHAT and CDR2 FQNNGV. The CDR3 length is 14 residues. V lost 7 bases and J lost 4, with 16 bases in between. The CDR3 bases are TGTGCCAGCACCCCCTTAAGGAGGGGCTATGGCTACACCTTC. This translates into CASTPLRRGYGYTF.

V gene TRBV7-9 combines with J gene TRBJ2-5, with 9 bases fitting TRBD2. V was clipped by 4 bases and J by 4 bases; unmatched bases: 4. CDR1 and CDR2 (germline): SEHNR, FQNEAQ (reference sequence). The CDR3 has 14 residues. The CDR3 loop reads CASSSQGLAETQYF. In DNA form, the CDR3 reads TGTGCCAGCAGCTCCCAGGGACTAGCAGAGACCCAGTACTTC.